The T cell receptor beta chain described here comes from a study of blood T cell repertoires in COVID-19. Study-wide context: COVID-19 samples from acute and convalescent phases originated in the United States, Italy and Spain. The cDNA or gDNA used as material had been derived from T cells, B-cell-depleted T cells, or PBMCs.

In the source study's methods: For nucleated cells, counts were estimated from reference gene primer amplification. TCRdb's copy holds only in-frame clones and misses some; the assay was immunoSEQ multiplex PCR. V and J calls and clone size are copied from that table; D and trimming were computed from the DNA. The sample lists about 110,000 clones, approximately 84% occurring once. This clone has only a few counts. The CDR3 runs to 15 residues. Trimming at V came to 0 bases and at J to 1 base, leaving 2 bases not matched to a gene. Germline loops: CDR1 MNHEY, CDR2 SMNVEV (reference sequence). The J gene is TRBJ1-1, the V gene TRBV27; 7 bases match TRBD1. The sequence derives from a human donor in a cohort sampled during active COVID-19. The sample taken for sequencing was peripheral blood. This CDR3 is CASSLSGGANTEAFF. The DNA of the CDR3 is TGTGCCAGCAGTTTATCAGGGGGCGCGAACACTGAAGCTTTCTTT.